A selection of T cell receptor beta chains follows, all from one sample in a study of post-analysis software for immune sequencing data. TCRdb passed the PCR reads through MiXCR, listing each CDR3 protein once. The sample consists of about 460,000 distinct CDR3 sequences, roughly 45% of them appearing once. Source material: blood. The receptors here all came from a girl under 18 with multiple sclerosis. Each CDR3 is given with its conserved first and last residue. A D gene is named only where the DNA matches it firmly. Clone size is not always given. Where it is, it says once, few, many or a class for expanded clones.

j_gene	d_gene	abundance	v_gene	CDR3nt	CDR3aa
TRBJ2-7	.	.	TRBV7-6	TGTGCCAGCAGCTTAAGGGAAAGACAGGAACCTACTTACGAGCAGTACTTC	CASSLRERQEPTYEQYF
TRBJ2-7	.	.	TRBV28	TGTGCCAGCAGTCATCAGGGGGGGCTCGACGAGCAGTACTTC	CASSHQGGLDEQYF
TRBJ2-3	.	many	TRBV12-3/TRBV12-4	TGCGCCAGCAGCCCGGGAGCAGATACGCAGTATTTT	CASSPGADTQYF
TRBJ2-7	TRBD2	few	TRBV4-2	TGTGCCAGCAGCCGCCTCGGGACTAGCGGTACCTACGAGCGGTACTTC	CASSRLGTSGTYERYF
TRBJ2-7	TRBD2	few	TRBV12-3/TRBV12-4	TGTGCCAGCAGGCTGGGACTAGCGGGATACTACGAGCAGTACTTC	CASRLGLAGYYEQYF
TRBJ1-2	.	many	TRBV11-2	TGTGCCAGCAGCTTATCCCCCGGGGGGGCGCTGGGCTACACCTTC	CASSLSPGGALGYTF
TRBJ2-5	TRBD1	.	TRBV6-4	TGTGCCAGCAGTCGGACAGGTGGGGGATTCCAAGAGACCCAGTACTTC	CASSRTGGGFQETQYF
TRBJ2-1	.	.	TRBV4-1	TGCGCCAGCGGAATTACCCCGGGGGCGGAAAGCTCCTACAATGAGCAGTTCTTC	CASGITPGAESSYNEQFF
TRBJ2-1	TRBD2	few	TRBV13	TGTGCCAGCAGCCGGACTAGCGGTGGAAGAAATGAGCAGTTCTTC	CASSRTSGGRNEQFF
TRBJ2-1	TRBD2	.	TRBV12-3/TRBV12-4	TGTGCCAGCTGGACTAGCGGGAGGGTGGATGAGCAGTTCTTC	CASWTSGRVDEQFF
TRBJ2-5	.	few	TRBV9	TGTGCCAGCAGCGTATTGGGAGAGACCCAGTACTTC	CASSVLGETQYF
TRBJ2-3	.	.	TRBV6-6	TGTGCCAGCGTTATTAGCGGAGAAGCTAGCACAGATGCGCAGTATTTT	CASVISGEASTDAQYF
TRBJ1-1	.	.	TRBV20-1	TGCAGAGCTAGAGATCAGGCCCAGGGGGCTTTCTTT	CRARDQAQGAFF
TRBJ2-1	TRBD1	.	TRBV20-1	TGTAGTGCTAGAGATACAGGGGGGAACTTCGAGCAGTTCTTC	CSARDTGGNFEQFF
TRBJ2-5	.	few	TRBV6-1	TGTGCCAGCAGTGAAGTTTCTAGAACCGGGACCCAGTACTTC	CASSEVSRTGTQYF